This record covers a single T cell receptor beta chain. An end of the junction differs from the germline gene, which may be a read error. The sample is drawn from a study of blood T cell repertoires in COVID-19. Study summary: From the United States, Italy and Spain came samples of acute and convalescent COVID-19. T cells, B-cell-depleted T cells, or PBMCs supplied cDNA or gDNA.

CDR3 length equals 16 residues. Germline V lookup: CDR1 SSHAT, CDR2 FNYEAQ (reference sequence). Methods used by the authors: Using reference gene primer amplification, nucleated cell counts were estimated. Data came from immunoSEQ multiplex PCR; TCRdb stores just in-frame clones and leaves some out. The DNA was the basis for D and trimming; V, J and clone size are from that table. The sample lists 34,000 or so clones, around nine tenths occurring once. The chain combines TRBV7-7 with TRBJ2-3; 8 bases line up with TRBD2. The clonotype comes from a man in his 60s with active COVID-19. The sample taken for sequencing was peripheral blood. Written as DNA, the CDR3 is TGTGCTAGCAGCTTAGCACCGGGACTAGATACAGATACGCAGTATTTT. Its translation: CASSLAPGLDTDTQYF. Drawing the rest from reference TRBV7-7 and TRBJ2-3, the complete variable domain is GAGVSQSPRYKVTKRGQDVTLRCDPISSHATLYWYQQALGQGPEFLTYFNYEAQPDKSGLPSDRFSAERPEGSISTLTIQRTEQRDSAMYRCASSLAPGLDTDTQYFGPGTRLTVL.